This T cell receptor beta chain originates from a study of T cells after yellow fever vaccination. One entry per CDR3 protein, called by TCRdb with MiXCR from the 5' RACE reads. The repertoire holds more than 350,000 distinct CDR3 sequences, around 10% seen once, with around 20% in the top ten. V lost 0 bases and J lost 5; bases outside the gene matches: 0. Germline V gives CDR1 LGHNA, CDR2 YNFKEQ. This CDR3 contains 15 residues. Whole-study results and caveats: It was a weaker secondary response, yet one that peaked faster, at day 5 versus 15.

On this clonotype itself: Its antigen remains unidentified.

Sequenced material: PBMCs, taken on the day of the first yellow fever vaccination. This chain uses TRBV4-2 with TRBJ1-6; TRBD1 matches 8 bases. The receptor was isolated from a man younger than 30 who received the YFV17D yellow fever vaccine. The CDR3, as DNA: TGTGCCAGCAGCCAAGAGGACAGGGATAATTCACCCCTCCACTTT. It encodes CASSQEDRDNSPLHF.